The present TCR beta chain was sequenced within a study of blood T cell repertoires in COVID-19. Study summary: Sources were T cells, B-cell-depleted T cells, or PBMCs; the material itself was cDNA or gDNA.

Clones were sequenced by immunoSEQ multiplex PCR, and TCRdb holds only the in-frame ones, with some missing. The sample includes approximately 300,000 clones, under 90% of them seen just once. Germline assignment: CDR1 LGHDT and CDR2 YNNKEL (reference sequence). V gave up 1 base and J gave up 14 bases; unmatched junction bases: 9. The CDR3 is 15 residues long. The source of this sequence is a woman in her late teens or twenties who had recovered from COVID-19. This rearrangement joins TRBV3-1 (or the pseudogene TRBV3-2) to TRBJ1-6, with 9 bases identical to TRBD1. The sequencing input was PBMCs or T cells enriched from blood (not recorded which). The CDR3 DNA reads TGTGCCAGCAGCCAAGCCGGGACAGGGAGAGGGGCCCTCCACTTT. It translates to CASSQAGTGRGALHF.